This TCR beta chain appears in the sequencing data of a study of graft-versus-host responses after intestinal transplantation. V lost 1 base, J lost 9 bases, and 7 bases lay in between. CDR3 length equals 11 residues. CDR1 and CDR2 (germline): GTSNPN, SVGIG (reference sequence). This clone was seen a handful of times. The repertoire was sequenced with immunoSEQ multiplex PCR; TCRdb's copy has only in-frame clones and lacks some. This table holds 15,000 or so clones, approximately 30% found once. The authors seeded around 200,000 CFSE-labeled responder cells together with around 200,000 irradiated stimulator cells tagged with violet dye.

This specimen was alloreactive CD8+ T cells from a mixed lymphocyte reaction culture, taken before intestinal transplant. Documented subset: CFSE-low proliferating T cells sorted from approximately 6-day pre-transplant mixed lymphocyte reaction (GvH or HvG direction). The clonotype comes from a human patient who received an intestinal transplant. The chain couples TRBV30 to TRBJ2-1; weak D call: TRBD2 (5 bases). CDR3 amino acids: CAWSAAGEQFF. In nucleotides, the CDR3 is TGTGCCTGGAGTGCCGCGGGTGAGCAGTTCTTC.